This passage covers 22 T cell receptor beta chains from one sample sequenced in a study of CD8 T cells in ankylosing spondylitis. Study-wide findings and caveats: A motif in TCR beta, a set of eight highly homologous variants, appeared characteristic of ankylosing spondylitis blood.

TCRdb independently ran MiXCR on the 5' RACE reads; one entry per CDR3 protein. The sample carries roughly 700,000 distinct CDR3 sequences, under 20% recorded once. The antigens these receptors bind are not known. Sequencing input: blood, either unsorted or a sorted T cell fraction (not recorded which). The receptors come from a male donor with ankylosing spondylitis.

This clonotype was seen a few times. The chain links TRBV7-9 to TRBJ1-2; 7 bases agree with TRBD1. The CDR3 is made up of 14 amino acids. J was trimmed by 2 bases and V by 5 bases; bases with no gene match: 5. In germline, CDR1 is SEHNR, CDR2 FQNEAQ (reference sequence). CDR3 in DNA: TGTGCCAGCAGCGTAGGGGACAGCAACTATGGCTACACCTTC. It codes for CASSVGDSNYGYTF.

This clonotype was observed a handful of times. Written as DNA, the CDR3 is TGCGCCAGCAGTGACCAGGACAGGGGTAGCAATCAGCCCCAGCATTTT. Translated: CASSDQDRGSNQPQHF. The genes are TRBV10-2 and TRBJ1-5; 9 bases match TRBD1. The CDR3 loop spans 16 amino acids. J gave up 0 bases and V 3 bases, and 3 bases lay outside the gene matches. Germline loops: CDR1 WSHSY, CDR2 SAAADI.

The chain has TRBV12-3 or TRBV12-4 and TRBJ1-1; possible D gene TRBD1, 5 bases. Deletions cut 3 bases from V and 3 bases from J, with 11 bases between. CDR3 length equals 14 residues. In nucleotides, the CDR3 is TGTGCCAGCAGTTTTGGGTGGGGGTACACTGAAGCTTTCTTT. It specifies CASSFGWGYTEAFF.

This clonotype came up a few times. The J gene is TRBJ2-1, the V gene TRBV27; maybe TRBD2 (5 bases). V dropped 5 bases and J dropped 0 bases, with 14 bases sitting between them. Germline-derived CDR1 and CDR2 are MNHEY and SMNVEV (reference sequence). The CDR3 runs to 16 residues. The DNA for the CDR3 is TGTGCCAGCAGTCAAAGTATAGCGACCTCCTACAATGAGCAGTTCTTC. Translating it yields CASSQSIATSYNEQFF.

This clonotype has a count of ten or more. V usage is TRBV12-3 or TRBV12-4 and J usage is TRBJ1-1, with D unresolved. Trimming removed 2 bases from V and 8 bases from J, with 12 bases in between. There are 13 residues in the CDR3. Here the CDR3 reads CASSLSPHKEAFF. CDR3 sequence (DNA): TGTGCCAGCAGTTTATCCCCACATAAGGAAGCTTTCTTT.

This clonotype was seen a few times. The rearrangement uses TRBV29-1 and TRBJ2-7; a weak D match, TRBD1 (8 bases). This CDR3 is 12 amino acids long. The V and J ends lost 3 bases and 6 bases respectively, with 12 bases between them. Germline V gene lookup returns CDR1 SQVTM and CDR2 ANQGSEA. CDR3 nucleotides: TGCAGCGTTGAGGACAGGGAGGGCGAGCAGTACTTC. The encoded protein is CSVEDREGEQYF.

A few counts support this clonotype. The rearrangement joins TRBV20-1 to TRBJ1-5; perhaps TRBD1 as D (6 bases). The CDR3 is made up of 12 amino acids. V gave up 0 bases and J gave up 15 bases, with 15 bases separating them. CDR1 is DFQATT, CDR2 SNEGSKA, per germline (reference sequence). The CDR3 spells CSARDGGGLLHF. CDR3 in DNA: TGCAGTGCTAGAGATGGGGGCGGATTACTGCATTTT.

The rearrangement links TRBV4-1 to TRBJ2-1; 9 bases are shared with TRBD2. Germline CDR1 MGHRA, CDR2 YSYEKL. V gave up 1 base and J gave up 9 bases; unmatched junction bases: 7. The CDR3 runs 15 residues. The CDR3 region has the DNA TGCGCCAGCAGCCAAGTCGCGGGGGGGCCTTTTGAGCAGTTCTTC. Protein product: CASSQVAGGPFEQFF.

This chain uses TRBV3-1 with TRBJ2-5, with 8 bases that match TRBD1. The CDR3 has 15 residues. Trimming took 2 bases from V and 4 from J; bases not matched to a gene: 6. Per the germline V gene, CDR1 is LGHDT and CDR2 is YNNKEL (reference sequence). CDR3 sequence: CASSQTPDRGETQYF. CDR3 bases: TGTGCCAGCAGCCAAACACCCGACAGGGGAGAGACCCAGTACTTC.

The rearrangement links TRBV29-1 to TRBJ2-3, with 7 nucleotides matching TRBD1. CDR3 length equals 14 residues. The J segment lost 3 bases and the V segment lost 2 bases, leaving 5 bases of the junction unmatched. Germline values: CDR1 SQVTM, CDR2 ANQGSEA. The CDR3 spells CSVERGQRTDTQYF. The DNA of the CDR3 is TGCAGCGTTGAAAGGGGGCAAAGGACAGATACGCAGTATTTT.

V gene TRBV12-3 or TRBV12-4 combines with J gene TRBJ1-4; 7 nucleotides align to TRBD1. V shed 4 bases, J shed 8 bases, and the junction held 7 bases outside the gene matches. This CDR3 has 14 amino acids. CDR3 nucleotide sequence: TGTGCCAGCAGTTCGGACAGGAGGGGGGAAAAACTGTTTTTT. Protein: CASSSDRRGEKLFF.

This clonotype has just a few counts. This rearrangement joins TRBV5-1 to TRBJ2-2; perhaps D is TRBD1 or TRBD2 (6 bases each). Trimming pared 4 bases from V and 3 bases from J, leaving 13 bases between. CDR1 is SGHRS and CDR2 is YFSETQ in the germline V gene. The CDR3 is made up of 15 amino acids. The CDR3 DNA follows: TGCGCCAGCAGCCCGGAGGGACACTACACCGGGGAGCTGTTTTTT. Translation gives CASSPEGHYTGELFF. Full variable domain (missing parts from reference TRBV5-1 and TRBJ2-2): KAGVTQTPRYLIKTRGQQVTLSCSPISGHRSVSWYQQTPGQGLQFLFEYFSETQRNKGNFPGRFSGRQFSNSRSEMNVSTLELGDSALYLCASSPEGHYTGELFFGEGSRLTVL.

This clonotype has at least ten counts. The chain uses TRBV6-5 and TRBJ2-5; D call uncertain. This CDR3 is 12 amino acids long. CDR1 and CDR2 from the germline V gene are MNHEY and SVGAGI. V lost 0 bases and J lost 5, with 4 bases in between. The CDR3 nucleotides read TGTGCCAGCAGTTACTCGGGGGAGACCCAGTACTTC. It translates to CASSYSGETQYF.

A few counts support this clonotype. The rearrangement joins TRBV13 to TRBJ2-7, with D unclear. Germline V gene lookup returns CDR1 PRHDT and CDR2 FYEKMQ (reference sequence). CDR3 size: 14 residues. V lost 3 bases and J 0 bases, leaving 9 bases between the germline ends. The CDR3, as DNA: TGTGCCAGCAGCTTTAGGACGGTCTCCTACGAGCAGTACTTC. Protein product: CASSFRTVSYEQYF.

The genes are TRBV20-1 and TRBJ2-1; D possibly corresponds to TRBD2 (5 bases). CDR1 is DFQATT and CDR2 is SNEGSKA in the germline V gene (reference sequence). This CDR3 region has 14 residues. Deletions cut 6 bases from V and 5 bases from J, with 17 bases between. CDR3 DNA: TGCAGTGCCCCGAAAAATGGACTGAACAATGAGCAGTTCTTC. It codes for CSAPKNGLNNEQFF.

This clonotype was seen a handful of times. The chain employs TRBV4-3 and TRBJ2-1; 8 nucleotides agree with TRBD1. This CDR3 is built from 15 residues. J was trimmed by 5 bases and V by 1 base; bases with no gene match: 4. Germline V gene lookup returns CDR1 LGHNA and CDR2 YSLEER. The CDR3 loop reads CASSQVYRGDNEQFF. The CDR3, as DNA: TGCGCCAGCAGCCAAGTATACAGGGGGGACAATGAGCAGTTCTTC.

The sample holds a few counts of this clonotype. The chain combines TRBV18 with TRBJ2-2; D may be TRBD1 (7 bases). Germline V gives CDR1 KGHSH, CDR2 LQKENI. The CDR3 runs 17 residues. V lost 3 bases and J 4 bases, leaving 18 bases between the germline ends. CDR3 DNA: TGTGCCAGCTCACCTTCGACAGGGCCGGAGGGCACCGGGGAGCTGTTTTTT. Its translation is CASSPSTGPEGTGELFF.

V gene TRBV20-1 combines with J gene TRBJ2-1; 7 nucleotides align to TRBD2. V gave up 6 bases and J gave up 2 bases; unmatched junction bases: 10. The CDR3 contains 15 residues. Germline V CDR1 and CDR2: DFQATT, SNEGSKA (reference sequence). The CDR3 loop is CSAPPHGTTYNEQFF. CDR3 nucleotides: TGCAGTGCCCCCCCCCACGGGACTACCTACAATGAGCAGTTCTTC.

This clonotype was seen more than once but under ten times. The chain is built from TRBV14 and TRBJ1-1, with no clear D. This CDR3 region has 14 residues. CDR1 and CDR2 (germline): SGHDN, FVKESK. V was cut by 0 bases and J by 9 bases, with 14 bases left in between. The CDR3, as DNA: TGTGCCAGCAGCCAAGATCTGGTAGCAGCGAAAGCTTTCTTT. Translating gives CASSQDLVAAKAFF.

This clonotype turned up a few times. The chain recombines TRBV11-3 with TRBJ1-3, with D unresolved. Trimming took off 5 bases at V and 3 bases at J, with 5 bases between the two ends. This CDR3 region has 12 residues. The germline V gene has CDR1 SGHNT and CDR2 YENEEA. The CDR3 loop is CASSAVGNTIYF. CDR3 nucleotides: TGTGCCAGCAGCGCGGTTGGAAACACCATATATTTT. The full variable domain, its missing parts supplied by reference TRBV11-3 and TRBJ1-3, is EAGVVQSPRYKIIEKKQPVAFWCNPISGHNTLYWYLQNLGQGPELLIRYENEEAVDDSQLPKDRFSAERLKGVDSTLKIQPAELGDSAVYLCASSAVGNTIYFGEGSWLTVV.

The rearrangement joins TRBV2 to TRBJ1-4; no definite D call. Trimming took off 6 bases at V and 2 bases at J, with 10 bases between the two ends. The CDR3 sequence is 14 residues long. Looked up from germline, CDR1 is SNHLY and CDR2 is FYNNEI. As DNA, the CDR3 is TGTGCCAGCAGGGATCGACGGACTAATGAAAAACTGTTTTTT. It yields the protein CASRDRRTNEKLFF.

J is TRBJ2-7 and V is TRBV7-2; D remains ambiguous. The CDR3 covers 13 residues. V lost 0 bases and J lost 7, with 10 bases in between. Germline V lookup: CDR1 SGHTA, CDR2 FQGNSA. CDR3: CASSLARWREQYF. As DNA, the CDR3 is TGTGCCAGCAGCTTAGCCAGGTGGCGGGAGCAGTACTTC.